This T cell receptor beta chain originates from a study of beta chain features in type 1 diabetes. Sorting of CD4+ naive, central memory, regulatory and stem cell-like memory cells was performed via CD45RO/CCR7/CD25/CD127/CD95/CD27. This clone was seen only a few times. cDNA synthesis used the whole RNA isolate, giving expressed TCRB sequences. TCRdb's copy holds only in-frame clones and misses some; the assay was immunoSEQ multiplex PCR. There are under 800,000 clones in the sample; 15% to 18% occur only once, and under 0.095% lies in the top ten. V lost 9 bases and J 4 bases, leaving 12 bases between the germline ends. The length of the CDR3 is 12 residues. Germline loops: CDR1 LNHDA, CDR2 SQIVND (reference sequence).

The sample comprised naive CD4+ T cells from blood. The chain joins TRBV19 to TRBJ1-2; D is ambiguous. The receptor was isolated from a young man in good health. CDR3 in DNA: TGTGCCAGGCAAGGATCAGCCTATGGCTACACCTTC. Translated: CARQGSAYGYTF.